What follows are 23 T cell receptor beta chains derived from one specimen sequenced in a study of shared clonotypes between healthy human individuals. TCRdb keeps only in-frame clones here, not all; method: immunoSEQ multiplex PCR. This table holds roughly 2,500,000 clones, under 95% found once. The specimen was naive CD4+ T cells from PBMCs. Subset of the sample: CD45RA+ positively selected. Source of these receptors: a man between 18 and 29 years old in good health. Some clones in this sample may be carry-over from other donors' samples.

CDR3 bases: TGTGCCAGCAGACAAGGTTCCGGGGGGACCCAGTACTTC. It is translated as CASRQGSGGTQYF. J is TRBJ2-5 and V is TRBV7-9; TRBD2 might be the D (6 bases). Germline-derived CDR1 and CDR2 are SEHNR and FQNEAQ (reference sequence). The V end lost 6 bases, the J end lost 7 bases, and 15 bases lay between the germline ends. CDR3 length equals 13 residues.

The CDR3 loop reads CASSWGNTEAFF. The CDR3 region has the DNA TGTGCCAGCAGTTGGGGGAACACTGAAGCTTTCTTT. The V and J genes are TRBV6-1 and TRBJ1-1, with no clear D. The CDR3 is 12 residues long. V was clipped by 5 bases and J by 1 base, with 5 bases between them. The germline gives CDR1 MNHNS, CDR2 SASEGT.

The genes are TRBV11-3 and TRBJ1-1; D is ambiguous. V was cut by 5 bases and J by 3 bases, with 10 bases left in between. In germline, CDR1 is SGHNT, CDR2 YENEEA. The CDR3 sequence is 13 residues long. Written as DNA, the CDR3 is TGTGCCAGCAGCCCCGGAAGACACACTGAAGCTTTCTTT. Translated, it gives CASSPGRHTEAFF. Combining the CDR3 with reference TRBV11-3 and TRBJ1-1 gives the whole variable domain EAGVVQSPRYKIIEKKQPVAFWCNPISGHNTLYWYLQNLGQGPELLIRYENEEAVDDSQLPKDRFSAERLKGVDSTLKIQPAELGDSAVYLCASSPGRHTEAFFGQGTRLTVV.

A remark on this clone: In the same sample, other DNA sequences code for this CDR3. CDR3 protein: CASSDRASSTDTQYF. The CDR3 coding sequence is TGTGCCAGCAGTGACCGGGCTAGCAGCACAGATACGCAGTATTTT. The chain links TRBV6-4 to TRBJ2-3, with D maybe TRBD2 (5 bases). The CDR3 spans 15 residues. The germline V gene has CDR1 MRHNA and CDR2 SNTAGT. Deletions cut 2 bases from V and 0 bases from J, with 9 bases between.

In the case of this clone: At the DNA level, this CDR3 is encoded by other sequences in the same sample as well. This chain uses TRBV5-1 with TRBJ1-5, with a tentative D call TRBD1 (6 bases). The CDR3 length is 15 residues. Trimming took off 0 bases at V and 1 base at J, with 8 bases between the two ends. CDR1 and CDR2 (germline): SGHRS, YFSETQ. CDR3 sequence reads: CASSLGGASNQPQHF. As DNA, the CDR3 is TGCGCCAGCAGCTTGGGGGGGGCGAGCAATCAGCCCCAGCATTTT.

The genes are TRBV19 and TRBJ2-3; 8 nucleotides agree with TRBD1. CDR1 is LNHDA, CDR2 SQIVND, per germline (reference sequence). The CDR3 loop spans 16 amino acids. Trimming took 3 bases from V and 1 from J; bases not matched to a gene: 6. DNA for the CDR3: TGTGCCAGTAGTATCGCTGACAGGGGACGCACAGATACGCAGTATTTT. As protein: CASSIADRGRTDTQYF.

This sequence joins TRBV13 and TRBJ2-7; perhaps TRBD2 as D (5 bases). The CDR3 extends over 17 amino acids. V lost 5 bases and J lost 5, with 25 bases in between. CDR1 and CDR2 from the germline V gene are PRHDT and FYEKMQ (reference sequence). The CDR3 loop reads CASSPRRTRGQTDEQYF. In nucleotides, the CDR3 is TGTGCCAGCAGCCCGCGACGAACCAGAGGGCAGACCGACGAGCAGTACTTC.

The chain employs TRBV5-1 and TRBJ2-1; TRBD2 might be the D (6 bases). V was cut by 0 bases and J by 4 bases, with 11 bases left in between. CDR3 size: 15 residues. Looked up from germline, CDR1 is SGHRS and CDR2 is YFSETQ. The CDR3: CASSLELGGYNEQFF. The CDR3 DNA reads as TGCGCCAGCAGCTTGGAGTTGGGGGGATACAATGAGCAGTTCTTC.

This rearrangement joins TRBV6-6 to TRBJ2-1; 9 bases map to TRBD2. J gave up 10 bases and V 1 base, and 11 bases lay outside the gene matches. The CDR3 totals 16 residues. Germline loops: CDR1 MNHNY, CDR2 SVGAGI (reference sequence). Here the CDR3 DNA reads TGTGCCAGCAGTTACTTGAGCGGGGGGACCACGCGAGAGCAGTTCTTC. This codes for CASSYLSGGTTREQFF.

Worth noting for this clone: The same CDR3 arises from other DNA sequences in this sample as well. The chain links TRBV20-1 to TRBJ2-7; D uncertain. This CDR3 region has 10 residues. V was shortened by 6 bases and J by 3 bases, with 6 bases between the two germline ends. In germline, CDR1 is DFQATT, CDR2 SNEGSKA (reference sequence). CDR3 loop: CSAWDYEQYF. The CDR3 DNA reads as TGCAGTGCGTGGGACTACGAGCAGTACTTC.

This chain uses TRBV19 with TRBJ1-4; 10 bases are a match to TRBD1. The CDR3 runs 17 residues. Germline trimming cut 6 bases from V and 3 bases from J; bases unmatched to any gene: 10. The germline gives CDR1 LNHDA, CDR2 SQIVND (reference sequence). The chain's CDR3 is CASSRRDRGISNEKLFF. The CDR3 region has the DNA TGTGCCAGTAGCCGCCGGGACAGGGGAATTTCTAATGAAAAACTGTTTTTT.

V gene TRBV7-9 combines with J gene TRBJ1-2; the match to TRBD1 covers 7 bases. Unmatched junction bases numbered 10, after V lost 1 base and J lost 5 bases. Germline V gene data show CDR1 as SEHNR and CDR2 as FQNEAQ (reference sequence). The CDR3 runs 16 residues. The CDR3 spells CASSLEELGQIYGYTF. For the CDR3, the DNA is TGTGCCAGCAGCTTAGAAGAATTGGGACAGATTTATGGCTACACCTTC.

The genes are TRBV18 and TRBJ2-1; 10 bases are a match to TRBD1. Germline CDR1 KGHSH, CDR2 LQKENI. The length of the CDR3 is 14 residues. Trimming cost V 6 bases and J 7 bases; bases outside gene matches: 6. CDR3 bases: TGTGCCAGCTCGTCCGGACAGGGGGAGAATGAGCAGTTCTTC. This codes for CASSSGQGENEQFF.

Turning to this clone: The identical CDR3 is also encoded by other nucleotide sequences in the sample. The chain uses TRBV7-3 and TRBJ2-1; TRBD1 matches at 7 bases. V shed 5 bases, J shed 3 bases, and the junction held 4 bases outside the gene matches. Germline V gene lookup returns CDR1 SGHTA and CDR2 FQGTGA. CDR3 length: 14 residues. The CDR3 region is CASSTTGSYNEQFF. For the CDR3, the DNA is TGTGCCAGCAGCACGACAGGGAGCTACAATGAGCAGTTCTTC.

This chain connects TRBV7-6 to TRBJ2-7; no firm D call. The V and J ends lost 3 bases and 2 bases respectively, with 8 bases between them. The CDR3 runs 13 residues. Germline values: CDR1 SGHVS, CDR2 FNYEAQ. In nucleotides, the CDR3 is TGTGCCAGCAGCTTGGTGGCAGCCTACGAGCAGTACTTC. Encoded protein: CASSLVAAYEQYF.

The chain recombines TRBV19 with TRBJ1-5; TRBD1 agrees at 9 bases. CDR1 and CDR2 (germline): LNHDA, SQIVND (reference sequence). There are 14 residues in the CDR3. V shed 7 bases and J 5 bases; nucleotides not matched to a gene: 6. CDR3 in amino acids: CASKRQGEDQPQHF. The CDR3 DNA is TGTGCCAGTAAAAGACAGGGGGAGGATCAGCCCCAGCATTTT.

The chain uses TRBV5-6 and TRBJ2-3, with D hard to call. Trimming took off 4 bases at V and 2 bases at J, with 11 bases between the two ends. The CDR3 runs to 14 residues. Germline V gene sequence: CDR1 SGHDT, CDR2 YYEEEE. The CDR3: CASSGPGVTDTQYF. CDR3 bases: TGTGCCAGCAGCGGCCCCGGTGTCACAGATACGCAGTATTTT. The entire variable domain, with the rest obtained from reference TRBV5-6 and TRBJ2-3, is as follows: DAGVTQSPTHLIKTRGQQVTLRCSPKSGHDTVSWYQQALGQGPQFIFQYYEEEERQRGNFPDRFSGHQFPNYSSELNVNALLLGDSALYLCASSGPGVTDTQYFGPGTRLTVL.

This sequence joins TRBV5-1 and TRBJ2-1; a weak D match, TRBD2 (5 bases). V dropped 7 bases and J dropped 9 bases, with 26 bases sitting between them. The CDR3 loop spans 16 amino acids. The germline gives CDR1 SGHRS, CDR2 YFSETQ. The CDR3 DNA is TGCGCCAGCCGCAACGAACTAGGCCCCGCAAGGAGTGAGCAGTTCTTC. It translates to CASRNELGPARSEQFF.

J is TRBJ2-2 and V is TRBV18; 7 bases are shared with TRBD1. The CDR3 consists of 16 residues. Losses at the gene ends were 1 base for V and 2 bases for J; bases not matched to a gene: 4. Germline V gene lookup returns CDR1 KGHSH and CDR2 LQKENI. CDR3 region: CASSPLGTENTGELFF. In DNA, the CDR3 is TGTGCCAGCTCACCACTAGGGACAGAAAACACCGGGGAGCTGTTTTTT.

V gene TRBV19 combines with J gene TRBJ2-1, with 11 nucleotides matching TRBD2. Germline V gives CDR1 LNHDA, CDR2 SQIVND (reference sequence). Germline trimming cut 6 bases from V and 10 bases from J; bases unmatched to any gene: 11. The CDR3 runs to 15 residues. The CDR3 reads CASSRTSGSPREQFF. Here the CDR3 DNA reads TGTGCCAGTAGCAGAACTAGCGGGAGTCCCCGGGAGCAGTTCTTC.

About this clone: Distinct nucleotide sequences in the sample also encode this CDR3. V is TRBV18 and J is TRBJ2-1, with TRBD2 matching 10 bases. This CDR3 is 14 amino acids long. Trimming cost V 0 bases and J 7 bases; bases outside gene matches: 0. Germline V CDR1 and CDR2: KGHSH, LQKENI. In DNA form, the CDR3 reads TGTGCCAGCTCACCACCTAGCGGGAGGAATGAGCAGTTCTTC. Amino acids: CASSPPSGRNEQFF.

The chain combines TRBV2 with TRBJ2-7; D ambiguous. The germline V gene encodes CDR1 SNHLY and CDR2 FYNNEI. CDR3 length equals 13 residues. Trimming took off 4 bases at V and 7 bases at J, with 14 bases between the two ends. In DNA, the CDR3 is TGTGCCAGCAGTGTAGCCCCGGCGAGGGAGCAGTACTTC. Translation gives CASSVAPAREQYF.

The chain uses TRBV27 and TRBJ1-1; D not certain. Germline assignment: CDR1 MNHEY and CDR2 SMNVEV (reference sequence). The CDR3 extends over 15 amino acids. Trimming left V 5 bases short and J 5 bases short, with 18 bases between. The CDR3 here is CASSPDFSGRTEAFF. As DNA, the CDR3 is TGTGCCAGCAGTCCCGACTTCTCGGGGAGGACTGAAGCTTTCTTT.